These T cell receptor beta chains were read from a single sample in a study of fetal regulatory T cell absence and autoimmunity. Produced via immunoSEQ multiplex PCR; TCRdb's table is partial and in-frame only. The table has about 95,000 clones, roughly 78% seen once. Material: pancreas tissue. All receptors derive from a male donor with IPEX syndrome. Both conserved end residues are part of each CDR3. D genes are given only for firm matches. Only part of the rows carry a size: once, few, many, or a class if the clone is expanded.

abundance,v_gene,j_gene,d_gene,CDR3aa,CDR3nt
-,TRBV19,TRBJ2-3,TRBD1,CASIGQGNTQYF,TGTGCCAGTATCGGACAGGGAAATACGCAGTATTTT
-,TRBV7-2,TRBJ2-7,TRBD2,CASSQKREAPYEQYF,TGTGCCAGCAGCCAAAAACGGGAGGCCCCCTACGAGCAGTACTTC
few,TRBV25-1,TRBJ2-7,-,CASSDWAFYEQYF,TGTGCCAGCAGTGATTGGGCCTTCTACGAGCAGTACTTC
-,TRBV30,TRBJ1-6,-,CAGSSYNSPLHF,TGTGCTGGTTCCTCCTATAATTCACCCCTCCACTTT
few,TRBV6-1,TRBJ2-7,TRBD2,CASVKRGAEYEQYF,TGTGCCAGCGTAAAGCGGGGGGCCGAGTACGAGCAGTACTTC
-,TRBV5-1,TRBJ2-7,TRBD2,CASSLNQRGREQYF,TGCGCCAGCAGCTTGAACCAGCGGGGACGCGAGCAGTACTTC
-,TRBV6-6,TRBJ1-2,-,CASSYPERGYTF,TGTGCCAGCAGTTACCCGGAACGGGGCTACACCTTC
many,TRBV30,TRBJ1-5,-,CAWSVQGNQPQHF,TGTGCCTGGAGTGTACAGGGCAATCAGCCCCAGCATTTT
-,TRBV6-1,TRBJ1-2,-,CASSGYYGYTF,TGTGCCAGCAGTGGGTACTATGGCTACACCTTC
few,TRBV9,TRBJ1-4,TRBD1,CASSRQQGAGGEKLFF,TGTGCCAGCAGCAGACAACAGGGGGCCGGGGGTGAAAAACTGTTTTTT
-,TRBV10-3,TRBJ2-2,-,CAIKQGDNPSGPNTGELFF,TGTGCCATCAAGCAGGGGGACAATCCTAGCGGGCCTAACACCGGGGAGCTGTTTTTT
-,TRBV18,TRBJ2-7,TRBD1,CASSPSGTGSYEQYF,TGTGCCAGCTCACCCTCCGGGACAGGGTCCTACGAGCAGTACTTC
-,TRBV27,TRBJ2-7,-,CASSLSQGHEQYF,TGTGCCAGCAGTTTATCACAGGGACACGAGCAGTACTTC
few,TRBV6-5,TRBJ2-1,-,CASSYPPAYEQFF,TGTGCCAGCAGTTACCCACCCGCCTATGAGCAGTTCTTC
-,TRBV19,TRBJ2-7,-,CASSIDLDLLSYEQYF,TGTGCCAGTAGTATAGATTTGGACCTCCTCTCCTACGAGCAGTACTTC
-,TRBV5-4,TRBJ2-3,-,CASSLKGTDTQYF,TGTGCCAGCAGCTTGAAAGGCACAGATACGCAGTATTTT
-,TRBV6-1,TRBJ2-7,TRBD1,CASSVGQGYYEQYF,TGTGCCAGCAGTGTAGGACAGGGGTATTACGAGCAGTACTTC
-,TRBV19,TRBJ2-3,-,CASSPRQEMPDTQYF,TGTGCCAGTAGTCCACGACAGGAGATGCCGGATACGCAGTATTTT
few,TRBV2,TRBJ1-2,TRBD1,CASSRGTVEIYGYTF,TGTGCCAGCAGCAGAGGGACAGTGGAGATCTATGGCTACACCTTC
-,TRBV10-3,TRBJ1-3,-,CAIGPKDGNTIYF,TGTGCCATCGGACCGAAGGATGGAAACACCATATATTTT
few,TRBV14,TRBJ2-2,TRBD1,CASSPHRGRAGELFF,TGTGCCAGCAGCCCACACAGGGGGCGCGCCGGGGAGCTGTTTTTT
-,TRBV2,TRBJ2-3,TRBD2,CASLGGLAGGRTDTQYF,TGTGCCAGCCTAGGGGGACTAGCGGGGGGACGCACAGATACGCAGTATTTT
-,TRBV5-6,TRBJ2-4,-,CASSLAGTKNIQYF,TGTGCCAGCAGCTTGGCCGGGACTAAAAACATTCAGTACTTC
-,TRBV11-2,TRBJ2-7,TRBD2,CASSLLAGGPYEQYF,TGTGCCAGCAGCTTACTAGCGGGGGGCCCATACGAGCAGTACTTC
-,TRBV6-6,TRBJ2-4,TRBD2,CASSLGLVSKNIQYF,TGTGCCAGCAGTCTGGGACTAGTTAGCAAAAACATTCAGTACTTC
-,TRBV2,TRBJ2-1,TRBD2,CASSETGTSNNEQFF,TGTGCCAGCAGTGAAACCGGGACTAGCAACAATGAGCAGTTCTTC
-,TRBV5-1,TRBJ2-2,TRBD2,CASSLKLAGVSGELFF,TGCGCCAGTAGCTTGAAACTAGCGGGAGTTAGCGGGGAGCTGTTTTTT
-,TRBV6-5,TRBJ1-1,-,CASSEPLQEEAFF,TGTGCCAGCAGTGAACCCCTCCAGGAGGAAGCTTTCTTT
-,TRBV5-5,TRBJ1-2,-,CASSPTGTNYGYTF,TGTGCCAGCAGCCCGACAGGCACCAACTATGGCTACACCTTC
-,TRBV6-6,TRBJ1-2,-,CASSQGGSYGYTF,TGTGCCAGCAGTCAAGGGGGATCGTATGGCTACACCTTC
-,TRBV7-2,TRBJ1-2,TRBD1,CASSLAGSGGYGYTF,TGTGCCAGCAGCTTAGCAGGTTCAGGGGGCTATGGCTACACCTTC
-,TRBV7-8,TRBJ2-3,TRBD2,CASSLSAGASTDTQYF,TGTGCCAGCAGCTTATCAGCGGGGGCTAGCACAGATACGCAGTATTTT
-,TRBV19,TRBJ2-6,-,CASTGYSSGANVLTF,TGTGCCAGTACCGGGTACAGCTCTGGGGCCAACGTCCTGACTTTC
-,TRBV29-1,TRBJ1-1,-,CSVGPNTEAFF,TGCAGCGTTGGTCCCAACACTGAAGCTTTCTTT
-,TRBV10-3,TRBJ2-1,TRBD2,CAISSGGAWNEQFF,TGTGCCATCAGTAGCGGGGGGGCCTGGAATGAGCAGTTCTTC
-,TRBV11-1,TRBJ2-3,TRBD2,CASSLLAVPTDTQYF,TGTGCCAGCAGCTTACTAGCGGTCCCCACAGATACGCAGTATTTT
-,TRBV27,TRBJ2-1,TRBD2,CASSLSGSEFF,TGTGCCAGCAGTTTAAGCGGGAGCGAGTTCTTC
-,TRBV6-1,TRBJ1-2,-,CASSEDGTGNNYGYTF,TGTGCCAGCAGTGAAGACGGAACAGGGAATAACTATGGCTACACCTTC
few,TRBV30,TRBJ1-5,-,CAWSPGIQPQHF,TGTGCCTGGAGTCCGGGGATTCAGCCCCAGCATTTT
-,TRBV6-1,TRBJ2-7,TRBD1,CASSETDRVLF,TGTGCCAGCAGCGAGACGGACAGGGTTCTCTTC
-,TRBV5-1,TRBJ2-5,-,CASSLVRGSGTQYF,TGCGCCAGCAGCTTGGTCCGGGGGTCGGGGACCCAGTACTTC
-,TRBV9,TRBJ2-5,TRBD2,CASSVAGGLETQYF,TGTGCCAGCAGCGTGGCGGGGGGGCTGGAGACCCAGTACTTC
few,TRBV9,TRBJ2-1,TRBD2,CASSATSVNEQFF,TGTGCCAGCAGCGCTACTAGCGTCAATGAGCAGTTCTTC
-,TRBV7-2,TRBJ1-2,TRBD1,CASSLAGTALNYGYTF,TGTGCCAGCAGCTTAGCGGGGACAGCCCTTAACTATGGCTACACCTTC
-,TRBV6-4,TRBJ1-3,-,CASSKNRVRPLSGNTIYF,TGTGCCAGCAGCAAAAACAGGGTCCGACCCCTCTCTGGAAACACCATATATTTT
-,TRBV27,TRBJ2-4,TRBD1,CASSPGQGAKNIQYF,TGTGCCAGCAGCCCGGGACAGGGGGCCAAAAACATTCAGTACTTC
-,TRBV2,TRBJ1-2,-,CASSEGQNYGYTF,TGTGCCAGCAGTGAAGGACAAAACTATGGCTACACCTTC
few,TRBV6-5,TRBJ2-7,TRBD2,CASSSLAGDYEQYF,TGTGCCAGCTCCTCCTTAGCGGGGGACTACGAGCAGTACTTC
-,TRBV5-8,TRBJ1-6,-,CASSSPGQINSPLHF,TGTGCCAGCAGTTCTCCGGGACAAATTAATTCACCCCTCCACTTT
-,TRBV19,TRBJ2-1,TRBD2,CASSVRLAGGRGMSEQFF,TGTGCCAGTAGTGTCCGACTAGCGGGAGGCCGGGGAATGAGTGAGCAGTTCTTC